Listed below are T cell receptor beta chains from one sample, sequenced in a study of spatial heterogeneity in lung cancer. Using its own MiXCR run on the 5' RACE reads, TCRdb lists one record per CDR3 protein. The sample includes over 25,000 distinct CDR3 sequences, more than 5.5% of them seen just once. Source: lung tumor tissue, taken at surgery. The receptors were sampled from a male donor with early-stage non-small cell lung cancer. CDR3s include the opening cysteine and the closing phenylalanine or tryptophan.

v_call: TRBV7-9; j_call: TRBJ2-1; cdr3_aa: CASRPKQGYNEQFF
v_call: TRBV7-9; j_call: TRBJ1-5; cdr3_aa: CASSLEGGQPQHF
v_call: TRBV5-1; j_call: TRBJ2-2; cdr3_aa: CASSFPGPSNTGELFF
v_call: TRBV7-9; j_call: TRBJ2-6; cdr3_aa: CASSLGLSGANVLTF
v_call: TRBV27; j_call: TRBJ1-6; cdr3_aa: CASSLFVTGSNSPLHF
v_call: TRBV7-6; j_call: TRBJ2-1; cdr3_aa: CASSSLAGGAYNEQFF
v_call: TRBV4-2; j_call: TRBJ2-7; cdr3_aa: CASSQDLSSYEQYF
v_call: TRBV3-1; j_call: TRBJ2-5; cdr3_aa: CASSQGAQYF
v_call: TRBV20-1; j_call: TRBJ1-5; cdr3_aa: CSARDSGIYQPQHF
v_call: TRBV5-1; j_call: TRBJ1-1; cdr3_aa: CASSTGHSNTEAFF
v_call: TRBV13; j_call: TRBJ2-7; cdr3_aa: CASSSGLAGAYEQYF
v_call: TRBV20-1; j_call: TRBJ2-2; cdr3_aa: CSAKIHTGRGELFF
v_call: TRBV20-1; j_call: TRBJ2-3; cdr3_aa: CSASLASSADTQYF
v_call: TRBV18; j_call: TRBJ1-1; cdr3_aa: CASSAGTGAMNTEAFF
v_call: TRBV6-2/TRBV6-3; j_call: TRBJ1-2; cdr3_aa: CASSAGHLYGYTF
v_call: TRBV3-1; j_call: TRBJ1-1; cdr3_aa: CASSQDLQGVRTEAFF
v_call: TRBV7-2; j_call: TRBJ1-1; cdr3_aa: CASSRTGASTEAFF
v_call: TRBV6-6; j_call: TRBJ1-5; cdr3_aa: CASSYPLWRHNQPQHF
v_call: TRBV9; j_call: TRBJ1-1; cdr3_aa: CASSARQGSHTEAFF
v_call: TRBV5-1; j_call: TRBJ2-2; cdr3_aa: CASTVFLPGELFF
v_call: TRBV7-9; j_call: TRBJ1-1; cdr3_aa: CASRSGTEAFF
v_call: TRBV20-1; j_call: TRBJ1-6; cdr3_aa: CSARTGNSPLHF
v_call: TRBV6-2/TRBV6-3; j_call: TRBJ2-7; cdr3_aa: CASSPRGSEQYF
v_call: TRBV3-1; j_call: TRBJ2-2; cdr3_aa: CASRRYLNTGELFF
v_call: TRBV4-3; j_call: TRBJ2-3; cdr3_aa: CASSQDTSPLSTDTQYF
v_call: TRBV30; j_call: TRBJ1-2; cdr3_aa: CAWSVLGGQGYTF
v_call: TRBV10-2; j_call: TRBJ2-7; cdr3_aa: CASRDSSYEQYF
v_call: TRBV5-1; j_call: TRBJ1-3; cdr3_aa: CASSINSADTIYF
v_call: TRBV10-3; j_call: TRBJ2-2; cdr3_aa: CAISVEQVTGELFF
v_call: TRBV28; j_call: TRBJ1-4; cdr3_aa: CASSPVDQTNEKLFF
v_call: TRBV10-2; j_call: TRBJ2-3; cdr3_aa: CASRITSGGGDTQYF
v_call: TRBV20-1; j_call: TRBJ1-2; cdr3_aa: CSARQLHYGYTF
v_call: TRBV6-6; j_call: TRBJ1-1; cdr3_aa: CASSSTAPNTEAFF
v_call: TRBV3-1; j_call: TRBJ1-5; cdr3_aa: CASSQGTPGPQHF
v_call: TRBV5-1; j_call: TRBJ2-1; cdr3_aa: CASSLGPRDEQFF
v_call: TRBV6-2/TRBV6-3; j_call: TRBJ1-5; cdr3_aa: CASSWGHPYNQPQHF
v_call: TRBV7-9; j_call: TRBJ2-3; cdr3_aa: CASSFGGAGRDTQYF
v_call: TRBV20-1; j_call: TRBJ1-5; cdr3_aa: CSARKLVGNQPQHF
v_call: TRBV12-3/TRBV12-4; j_call: TRBJ2-7; cdr3_aa: CASSLGGRGKLGYEQYF
v_call: TRBV4-1; j_call: TRBJ2-2; cdr3_aa: CANRPLAGELFF